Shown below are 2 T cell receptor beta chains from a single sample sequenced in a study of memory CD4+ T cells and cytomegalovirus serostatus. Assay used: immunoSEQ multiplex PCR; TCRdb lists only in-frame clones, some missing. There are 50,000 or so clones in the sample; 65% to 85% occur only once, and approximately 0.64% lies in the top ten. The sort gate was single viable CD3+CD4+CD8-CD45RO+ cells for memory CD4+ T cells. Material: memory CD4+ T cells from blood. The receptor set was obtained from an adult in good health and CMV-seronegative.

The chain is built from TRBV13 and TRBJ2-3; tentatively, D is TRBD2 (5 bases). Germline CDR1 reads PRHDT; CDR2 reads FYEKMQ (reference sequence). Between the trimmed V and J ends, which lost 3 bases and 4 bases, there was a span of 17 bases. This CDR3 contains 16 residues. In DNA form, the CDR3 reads TGTGCCAGCAGCTTTCGGGATGTCGGGTACGCAGATACGCAGTATTTT. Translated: CASSFRDVGYADTQYF.

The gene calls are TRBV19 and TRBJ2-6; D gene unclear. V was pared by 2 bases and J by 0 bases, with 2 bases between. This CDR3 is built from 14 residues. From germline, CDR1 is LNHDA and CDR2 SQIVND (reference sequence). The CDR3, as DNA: TGTGCCAGTAGTATAATCTCTGGGGCCAACGTCCTGACTTTC. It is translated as CASSIISGANVLTF. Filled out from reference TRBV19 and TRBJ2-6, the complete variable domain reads DGGITQSPKYLFRKEGQNVTLSCEQNLNHDAMYWYRQDPGQGLRLIYYSQIVNDFQKGDIAEGYSVSREKKESFPLTVTSAQKNPTAFYLCASSIISGANVLTFGAGSRLTVL.